This entry is about one T cell receptor (beta chain). The data are from a study of T cell changes during pregnancy in multiple sclerosis. Clones were sequenced by immunoSEQ multiplex PCR, and TCRdb holds only the in-frame ones, with some missing. The table includes fewer than 40,000 clones, over 85% detected once. The germline V gene encodes CDR1 LNHDA and CDR2 SQIVND (reference sequence). This CDR3 is 15 amino acids long. Trimming cost V 5 bases and J 4 bases, with 18 bases left between them. This TCR came from a female donor with multiple sclerosis, enrolled in a pregnancy study. V is TRBV19 and J is TRBJ2-7; D gene uncertain. The sample consisted of CD8+ T cells from peripheral blood mononuclear cells, taken in the first trimester of pregnancy. CDR3 in amino acids: CASSPAERHKYEQYF. CDR3 bases: TGTGCCAGTAGTCCTGCCGAACGACACAAATACGAGCAGTACTTC.